A selection of T cell receptor beta chains follows, all from one sample in a study of shared clonotypes between healthy human individuals. Only in-frame clones appear in the TCRdb table, and some are missing; sequencing was by immunoSEQ multiplex PCR. The sample has 330,000 or so clones, around two thirds seen once. The specimen sequenced was memory CD4+ T cells sorted from blood. The receptor set was obtained from a man younger than 45 in good health. CDR3s leave out the opening cysteine and the closing phenylalanine or tryptophan. A D gene is named only where the DNA matches it firmly.

TRBJ2-3	12	TRBV5-4	NA	ASSLFQAGDTQY
TRBJ2-7	10	TRBV19	NA	ASSTFGTQQY
TRBJ2-4	12	TRBV2	NA	ASRRTVAKNIQY
TRBJ2-7	16	TRBV7-2	NA	ASSLIWGTDSSSYEQY
TRBJ2-4	13	TRBV27	TRBD2	ASTSRGLAENIQY
TRBJ1-2	12	TRBV4-3	NA	ASSQDVGAASYT
TRBJ2-7	11	TRBV11-2	TRBD1	ASSPWTGDEQY
TRBJ2-7	13	TRBV7-6	TRBD2	ASSKGLAGDHEQY
TRBJ2-7	13	TRBV27	TRBD2	ASSPGTSGSNEQY
TRBJ1-5	16	TRBV28	NA	ASSRGIANQGFRQPQH
TRBJ2-5	12	TRBV19	NA	ASSIPQGWETQY